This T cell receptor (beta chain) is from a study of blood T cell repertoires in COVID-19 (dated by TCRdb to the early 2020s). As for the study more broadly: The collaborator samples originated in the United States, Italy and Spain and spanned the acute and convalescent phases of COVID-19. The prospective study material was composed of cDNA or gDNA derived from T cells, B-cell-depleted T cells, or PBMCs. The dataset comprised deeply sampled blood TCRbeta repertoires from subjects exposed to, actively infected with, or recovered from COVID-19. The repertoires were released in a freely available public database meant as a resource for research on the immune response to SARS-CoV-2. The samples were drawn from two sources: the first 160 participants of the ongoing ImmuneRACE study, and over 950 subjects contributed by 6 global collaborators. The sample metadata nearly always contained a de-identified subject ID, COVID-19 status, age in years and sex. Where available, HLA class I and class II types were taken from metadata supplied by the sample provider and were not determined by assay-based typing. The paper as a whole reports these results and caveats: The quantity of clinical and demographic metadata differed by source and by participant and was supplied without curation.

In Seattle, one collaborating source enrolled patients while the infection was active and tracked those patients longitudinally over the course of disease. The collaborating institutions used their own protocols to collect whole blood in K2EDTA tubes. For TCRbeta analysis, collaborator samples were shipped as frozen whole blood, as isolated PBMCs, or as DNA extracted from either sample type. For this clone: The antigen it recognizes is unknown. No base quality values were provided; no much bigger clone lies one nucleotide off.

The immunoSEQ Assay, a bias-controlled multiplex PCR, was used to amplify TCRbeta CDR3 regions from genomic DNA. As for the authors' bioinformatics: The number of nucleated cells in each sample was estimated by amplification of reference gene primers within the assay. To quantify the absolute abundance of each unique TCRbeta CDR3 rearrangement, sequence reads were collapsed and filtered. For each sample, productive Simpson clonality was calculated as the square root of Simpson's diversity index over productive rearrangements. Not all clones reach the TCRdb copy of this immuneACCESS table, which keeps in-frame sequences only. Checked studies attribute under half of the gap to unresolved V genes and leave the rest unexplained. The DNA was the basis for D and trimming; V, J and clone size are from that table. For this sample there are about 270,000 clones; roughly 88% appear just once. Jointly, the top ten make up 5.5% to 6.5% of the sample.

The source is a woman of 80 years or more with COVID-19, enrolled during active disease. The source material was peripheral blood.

The nucleotide sequence is given as TGTGCCAGCAGCCAAGGGGGCAAAGTGAGAGATACGCAGTATTTT. The resulting protein is CASSQGGKVRDTQYF. This receptor chain uses TRBV3-1 (or the pseudogene TRBV3-2) and TRBJ2-3, with TRBD1 tentatively as D gene (5 bases match). The CDR3 starts with the cysteine, ends with the phenylalanine, and has 15 residues. Kept here is only the CDR3 DNA, which spans 45 bases and is read in frame from base 1. CDR1 LGHDT and CDR2 YNNKEL are derived from the germline V gene (reference sequence). V sheds 1 base and J sheds 5 bases, leaving 13 bases between their ends.